Below, 17 T cell receptor beta chains from the same sample are listed, as sequenced in a study of blood T cells in healthy people across ages. For the second PCR, which ran for roughly 7 to 11 cycles, a sample-barcoded 5' primer and a J-beta primer mix were used. TCRdb reprocessed the 5' RACE reads via MiXCR and lists one record per CDR3 protein. The repertoire includes roughly 1,300,000 distinct CDR3 sequences, roughly 64% of them detected once, and roughly 6.3% sits in the top ten. Sequencing was done on a sample of blood. Receptors were obtained from a man younger than 35 in good health.

The chain has TRBV7-2 and TRBJ1-5, with D perhaps matching TRBD1 (5 bases). Germline loops: CDR1 SGHTA, CDR2 FQGNSA. The CDR3 is 16 residues long. Trimming removed 3 bases at V and 0 bases at J, with 12 bases between. This CDR3 reads CASSLWQGGSNQPQHF. As DNA, the CDR3 is TGTGCCAGCAGCTTGTGGCAGGGAGGTAGCAATCAGCCCCAGCATTTT.

This sequence joins TRBV29-1 and TRBJ2-1, with TRBD2 as a possible D gene (5 bases). The CDR3 covers 16 residues. Trimming removed 3 bases at V and 5 bases at J, with 20 bases between. Germline V lookup: CDR1 SQVTM, CDR2 ANQGSEA. CDR3 in amino acids: CSVEGLASLAHNEQFF. The CDR3 DNA reads TGCAGCGTTGAGGGGTTGGCTAGCCTCGCCCACAATGAGCAGTTCTTC.

The V and J genes are TRBV7-9 and TRBJ2-5, with 15 bases aligning to TRBD2. This CDR3 contains 15 residues. Germline V gives CDR1 SEHNR, CDR2 FQNEAQ (reference sequence). V lost 4 bases to trimming and J lost 4 bases; unmatched junction nucleotides: 1. The CDR3 DNA sequence: TGTGCCAGCAGCTGGACTAGCGGGGGGGCAGAGACCCAGTACTTC. It yields the protein CASSWTSGGAETQYF. Together with reference TRBV7-9 and TRBJ2-5, the CDR3 gives the full variable domain: DTGVSQNPRHKITKRGQNVTFRCDPISEHNRLYWYRQTLGQGPEFLTYFQNEAQLEKSRLLSDRFSAERPKGSFSTLEIQRTEQGDSAMYLCASSWTSGGAETQYFGPGTRLLVL.

The V gene is TRBV29-1, the J gene TRBJ2-5, with 7 bases matching TRBD2. The CDR3 totals 17 residues. Trimming at V came to 3 bases and at J to 4 bases, leaving 17 bases not matched to a gene. CDR1 is SQVTM, CDR2 ANQGSEA, per germline. The CDR3 spells CSVDRGDGGANTETQYF. The CDR3 DNA is TGCAGCGTTGATCGGGGGGATGGAGGCGCCAACACAGAGACCCAGTACTTC.

The chain has TRBV3-1 and TRBJ1-3, with D hard to call. The germline gives CDR1 LGHDT, CDR2 YNNKEL (reference sequence). Trimming took 3 bases from V and 8 from J, leaving 11 bases between them. This CDR3 contains 13 residues. The CDR3 coding sequence is TGTGCCAGCAGCCATGGGAGCGATGACACCATATATTTT. Translating gives CASSHGSDDTIYF.

The gene calls are TRBV20-1 and TRBJ2-1; weak D call: TRBD2 (7 bases). The CDR3 has 17 amino acids. From germline, CDR1 is DFQATT and CDR2 SNEGSKA (reference sequence). Trimming pared 3 bases from V and 2 bases from J, leaving 20 bases between. CDR3 bases: TGCAGTGCTAGGGGGGGGCTACGTAGCGGAGCCTACAATGAGCAGTTCTTC. Its translation: CSARGGLRSGAYNEQFF.

This sequence joins TRBV3-1 and TRBJ2-1, with D tentatively TRBD2 (5 bases). This CDR3 region has 15 residues. Germline V gene data show CDR1 as LGHDT and CDR2 as YNNKEL (reference sequence). The V and J ends lost 1 base and 5 bases respectively, with 12 bases between them. The DNA of the CDR3 is TGTGCCAGCAGCCAAGTAGCGACACACAACAATGAGCAGTTCTTC. Translating it yields CASSQVATHNNEQFF.

The chain couples TRBV20-1 to TRBJ2-7; D is unclear. Germline lookup yields CDR1 DFQATT and CDR2 SNEGSKA (reference sequence). V lost 5 bases to trimming and J lost 1 base, with 15 bases between them. The CDR3 is 14 residues long. The CDR3 reads CSAGRLHGSYEQYF. As DNA, the CDR3 is TGCAGTGCTGGCCGATTACACGGATCCTACGAGCAGTACTTC.

This rearrangement joins TRBV27 to TRBJ1-2, with D unresolved. Deletions cut 7 bases from V and 5 bases from J, with 17 bases between. Germline values: CDR1 MNHEY, CDR2 SMNVEV (reference sequence). This CDR3 has 14 residues. The CDR3 here is CASKAGSGAYGYTF. The DNA of the CDR3 is TGTGCCAGCAAGGCGGGCTCAGGCGCATATGGCTACACCTTC.

The chain combines TRBV12-3 or TRBV12-4 with TRBJ2-7, with D perhaps being TRBD1 or TRBD2 (5 bases each). CDR3 length equals 13 residues. The ends were cut back, 7 bases at V and 4 bases at J, with 14 bases in the middle. CDR3 DNA: TGTGCCAGCAATACTGGGGACCCTTACGAGCAGTACTTC. This encodes CASNTGDPYEQYF.

Only a few counts were recorded for this clonotype. The chain joins TRBV3-1 to TRBJ1-1, with 7 bases aligning to TRBD1. The CDR3 has 17 amino acids. V was pared by 0 bases and J by 0 bases, with 7 bases of the junction left unmatched. In germline, CDR1 is LGHDT, CDR2 YNNKEL (reference sequence). The DNA of the CDR3 is TGTGCCAGCAGCCAAGACGGACAGGAACTTATGAACACTGAAGCTTTCTTT. This encodes CASSQDGQELMNTEAFF. Full variable domain (missing parts from reference TRBV3-1 and TRBJ1-1): DTAVSQTPKYLVTQMGNDKSIKCEQNLGHDTMYWYKQDSKKFLKIMFSYNNKELIINETVPNRFSPKSPDKAHLNLHINSLELGDSAVYFCASSQDGQELMNTEAFFGQGTRLTVV.

The chain has TRBV5-1 and TRBJ2-5, with TRBD2 matching over 8 bases. Per germline, CDR1 SGHRS and CDR2 YFSETQ. The ends lost 0 bases at V and 4 bases at J; junction bases unmatched: 11. This CDR3 spans 17 amino acids. Written as DNA, the CDR3 is TGCGCCAGCAGCTTGGAGGGGTCCCTAGCGGGCGGAGAGACCCAGTACTTC. Amino acid sequence: CASSLEGSLAGGETQYF. The variable domain in full, with the rest retrieved from reference TRBV5-1 and TRBJ2-5, is KAGVTQTPRYLIKTRGQQVTLSCSPISGHRSVSWYQQTPGQGLQFLFEYFSETQRNKGNFPGRFSGRQFSNSRSEMNVSTLELGDSALYLCASSLEGSLAGGETQYFGPGTRLLVL.

For the CDR3, the DNA is TGTGCCAGCTTAACCCTCAAGCGGGAGCGCTCCTACAATGAGCAGTTCTTC. Translation gives CASLTLKRERSYNEQFF. The V gene is TRBV2, the J gene TRBJ2-1; 8 bases map to TRBD2. The V gene's germline CDR1 is SNHLY and CDR2 FYNNEI. The CDR3 is made up of 17 amino acids. V shed 8 bases and J 0 bases; nucleotides not matched to a gene: 12.

This clonotype was detected only a few times. The rearrangement uses TRBV10-3 and TRBJ2-3, with a tentative D call TRBD2 (7 bases). The V gene lost 11 bases and the J gene lost 5 bases, with 17 bases spanning the gap. This CDR3 is built from 13 residues. In germline, CDR1 is ENHRY, CDR2 SYGVKD. Here the CDR3 reads CAPIGGGRDTQYF. The CDR3 nucleotides read TGTGCCCCCATAGGGGGGGGCAGAGATACGCAGTATTTT.

The genes are TRBV4-1 and TRBJ2-2, with 9 bases aligning to TRBD1. This CDR3 contains 17 residues. Germline CDR1 is MGHRA and CDR2 is YSYEKL. With V trimmed by 4 bases and J by 2 bases, 8 bases remained unmatched. This CDR3 is CASSPPDRGTNTGELFF. CDR3 sequence (DNA): TGCGCCAGCAGCCCCCCGGACAGGGGAACTAACACCGGGGAGCTGTTTTTT.

The chain recombines TRBV4-2 with TRBJ2-4; 7 bases are a match to TRBD1. This CDR3 region has 17 residues. Trimming took 3 bases from V and 8 from J; bases not matched to a gene: 16. Looked up from germline, CDR1 is LGHNA and CDR2 is YNFKEQ. The DNA for the CDR3 is TGTGCCAGCAGCCATCACCCGACAGGGCCCCCTGGGGACATTCAGTACTTC. It specifies CASSHHPTGPPGDIQYF.

V gene TRBV4-3 combines with J gene TRBJ1-2; unclear D gene. V was pared by 4 bases and J by 1 base, with 13 bases between. The CDR3 consists of 15 residues. In germline, CDR1 is LGHNA, CDR2 YSLEER. This CDR3 reads CASSPRGRHNYGYTF. The DNA of the CDR3 is TGCGCCAGCAGCCCTCGTGGGAGACATAACTATGGCTACACCTTC.